A single sample gave rise to the 26 T cell receptor beta chains below, sequenced in a study of vaccination and CD4 T cells after COVID-19. The Oncomine TCR Beta short-read assay sequenced DNA from cultured CD4+ T cells. TCRdb reprocessed the PCR reads via MiXCR and lists one record per CDR3 protein. The sample yields under 11,000 distinct CDR3 sequences, about 42% seen once. For these TCRs, the target antigens are not known. Treatment reported: roughly ten-day PBMC culture with coronavirus spike peptide pools or control peptides (ViraFEST assay). Sequencing was carried out using CD4+ T cells from blood, cultured in vitro. Receptors originate from a human donor who had recovered from COVID-19.

The gene calls are TRBV19 and TRBJ2-7; D may be TRBD2 (7 bases). The germline V and J ends were trimmed by 4 bases and 7 bases, with 20 bases remaining between them. In germline, CDR1 is LNHDA, CDR2 SQIVND (reference sequence). This CDR3 has 15 amino acids. Here the CDR3 reads CASSTTGSGGGEQYF. The CDR3 region has the DNA TGTGCCAGTAGTACCACCGGGTCGGGGGGCGGGGAGCAGTACTTC.

This clonotype appeared a few times. The chain recombines TRBV7-9 with TRBJ2-7, with D perhaps being TRBD1 or TRBD2 (5 bases each). The germline gives CDR1 SEHNR, CDR2 FQNEAQ (reference sequence). Trimming took off 3 bases at V and 0 bases at J, with 12 bases between the two ends. The CDR3 spans 15 residues. DNA of the CDR3: TGTGCCAGCAGCTTCGGGACCCTCAGCTCCTACGAGCAGTACTTC. Its protein is CASSFGTLSSYEQYF.

The sample holds a few counts of this clonotype. The chain has TRBV6-1 and TRBJ2-1; 8 bases match TRBD1. The length of the CDR3 is 14 residues. V lost 6 bases to trimming and J lost 7 bases; unmatched junction nucleotides: 8. Germline V CDR1 and CDR2: MNHNS, SASEGT. CDR3 DNA sequence: TGTGCCAGCAGCACTCGGACAGGGAGGAATGAGCAGTTCTTC. The encoded protein is CASSTRTGRNEQFF.

The V gene is TRBV6-1, the J gene TRBJ2-6; no firm D call. Deletions cut 3 bases from V and 0 bases from J, with 9 bases between. Germline lookup yields CDR1 MNHNS and CDR2 SASEGT. The CDR3 runs 16 residues. This CDR3 reads CASSDQARSGANVLTF. The CDR3 bases are TGTGCCAGCAGTGATCAGGCCCGCTCTGGGGCCAACGTCCTGACTTTC.

V and J are TRBV2 and TRBJ1-1; TRBD1 is a possible D gene (5 bases). With 1 base removed from V and 0 bases from J, the gap between germline ends came to 9 bases. Looked up from germline, CDR1 is SNHLY and CDR2 is FYNNEI. This CDR3 is built from 15 residues. The CDR3 here is CASSEDQGMNTEAFF. CDR3 coding DNA: TGTGCCAGCAGTGAAGACCAGGGAATGAACACTGAAGCTTTCTTT.

The chain recombines TRBV11-2 with TRBJ2-7; TRBD2 aligns across 9 bases. The CDR3 is made up of 15 amino acids. Germline V gene data show CDR1 as SGHAT and CDR2 as FQNNGV. Trimming removed 8 bases from V and 0 bases from J; junction bases left unmatched: 8. CDR3 loop: CASQPHSGSSYEQYF. The CDR3, as DNA: TGTGCCAGCCAACCCCATAGCGGGAGCTCCTACGAGCAGTACTTC.

V usage is TRBV6-2 or TRBV6-3 and J usage is TRBJ2-7; D gene unclear. The ends were cut back, 2 bases at V and 6 bases at J, with 8 bases in the middle. The CDR3 runs to 12 residues. CDR1 MNHEY and CDR2 SVGEGT come from the germline V gene. Here the CDR3 DNA reads TGTGCCAGCAGTTACGGGAATCGCGAGCAGTACTTC. It encodes CASSYGNREQYF.

This clonotype was found a few times. The rearrangement links TRBV24-1 to TRBJ1-2; a weak D match, TRBD1 (6 bases). Germline loops: CDR1 KGHDR, CDR2 SFDVKD. V gave up 2 bases and J gave up 4 bases, with 25 bases separating them. The CDR3 is 19 amino acids. This CDR3 reads CATSDSEIHRWGRGYGYTF. DNA of the CDR3: TGTGCCACCAGTGATTCTGAGATCCACAGGTGGGGGCGGGGCTATGGCTACACCTTC.

In its sample, this clonotype is medium-sized. CDR3 residues: CASRLLPTGEKLFF. DNA for the CDR3: TGTGCCAGCAGATTACTCCCCACAGGGGAAAAACTGTTTTTT. This sequence joins TRBV6-5 and TRBJ1-4, with D perhaps TRBD1 (6 bases). Germline lookup yields CDR1 MNHEY and CDR2 SVGAGI. The CDR3 consists of 14 residues. V lost 6 bases to trimming and J lost 8 bases, with 16 bases between them.

The chain has TRBV6-1 and TRBJ2-2, with D hard to call. The V end was cut by 5 bases, the J end by 6 bases, with 4 bases between. CDR3 size: 11 residues. CDR1 and CDR2 (germline): MNHNS, SASEGT. This chain's CDR3 is CASSTPGELFF. The DNA of the CDR3 is TGTGCCAGCAGTACCCCCGGGGAGCTGTTTTTT.

The gene calls are TRBV29-1 and TRBJ2-3; D is perhaps TRBD1 (6 bases). The CDR3 is made up of 15 amino acids. CDR1 is SQVTM, CDR2 ANQGSEA, per germline. V was clipped by 5 bases and J by 0 bases, with 15 bases between them. The CDR3 protein is CSVRGTTKSTDTQYF. CDR3 in DNA: TGCAGCGTTAGAGGGACAACAAAGAGCACAGATACGCAGTATTTT.

This clonotype was counted a single time. V usage is TRBV3-1 and J usage is TRBJ2-2, with D possibly being TRBD1 (5 bases). Per the germline V gene, CDR1 is LGHDT and CDR2 is YNNKEL (reference sequence). The CDR3 is made up of 15 amino acids. Trimming cost V 2 bases and J 0 bases, with 7 bases left between them. The CDR3, as DNA: TGTGCCAGCAGCCAAAGGGGCGCGAACACCGGGGAGCTGTTTTTT. Translating gives CASSQRGANTGELFF.

This clonotype turned up a few times. The chain links TRBV15 to TRBJ2-3; D perhaps matches TRBD2 (6 bases). Germline CDR1 reads LNHNV; CDR2 reads YYDKDF (reference sequence). Trimming pared 1 base from V and 0 bases from J, leaving 11 bases between. This CDR3 spans 16 amino acids. In DNA form, the CDR3 reads TGTGCCACCAGCAGAGGCCGGGACTCCAGCACAGATACGCAGTATTTT. Residues: CATSRGRDSSTDTQYF.

V and J are TRBV7-9 and TRBJ2-1; 7 bases line up with TRBD1. V was clipped by 6 bases and J by 3 bases; unmatched bases: 14. This CDR3 spans 17 amino acids. Germline V CDR1 and CDR2: SEHNR, FQNEAQ (reference sequence). CDR3 residues: CASSPLLNRGIYNEQFF. CDR3 DNA sequence: TGTGCCAGCAGTCCTCTACTTAACAGGGGAATCTACAATGAGCAGTTCTTC.

The sample holds a few counts of this clonotype. In nucleotides, the CDR3 is TGTGCCACCAGCAGAGATCCGGGGGGGTCTCAAGCTTTCTTT. Translating gives CATSRDPGGSQAFF. The chain links TRBV15 to TRBJ1-1, with a weak D call TRBD1 (5 bases). There are 14 residues in the CDR3. The V gene's germline CDR1 is LNHNV and CDR2 YYDKDF (reference sequence). Trimming took 0 bases from V and 9 from J, leaving 14 bases between them.

The chain uses TRBV20-1 and TRBJ2-7, with D possibly being TRBD1 (6 bases). V was pared by 1 base and J by 2 bases, with 15 bases between. This CDR3 contains 15 residues. The germline CDR1 and CDR2 sequences are DFQATT and SNEGSKA (reference sequence). In DNA, the CDR3 is TGCAGTGCTAGAGTTGGGACAAGCCGACCCTACGAGCAGTACTTC. It yields the protein CSARVGTSRPYEQYF.

The rearrangement joins TRBV5-1 to TRBJ2-2; D call uncertain. CDR3 length: 13 residues. CDR1 and CDR2 (germline): SGHRS, YFSETQ. V was pared by 2 bases and J by 2 bases, with 4 bases between. The CDR3 reads CASSFGNTGELFF. Written as DNA, the CDR3 is TGCGCCAGCAGCTTCGGTAACACCGGGGAGCTGTTTTTT.

V usage is TRBV6-1 and J usage is TRBJ2-5; the D gene is possibly TRBD2 (5 bases). The germline gives CDR1 MNHNS, CDR2 SASEGT. With 4 bases removed from V and 7 bases from J, the gap between germline ends came to 13 bases. This CDR3 is built from 13 residues. Here the CDR3 DNA reads TGTGCCAGCAGTGGAACGGGGTCCCGGACCCAGTACTTC. Protein sequence: CASSGTGSRTQYF.

CDR3 nucleotide sequence: TGTGCCAACGTGTCGGGGGGCCAAAACTATGGCTACACCTTC. Its translation: CANVSGGQNYGYTF. The rearrangement links TRBV2 to TRBJ1-2, with D possibly matching TRBD1 (6 bases). This CDR3 contains 14 residues. Between the trimmed V and J ends, which lost 10 bases and 2 bases, there was a span of 17 bases. The germline CDR1 and CDR2 sequences are SNHLY and FYNNEI.

The chain recombines TRBV6-5 with TRBJ2-3; D possibly corresponds to TRBD2 (5 bases). The length of the CDR3 is 16 residues. The germline V gene encodes CDR1 MNHEY and CDR2 SVGAGI. V lost 4 bases and J 1 base, leaving 15 bases between the germline ends. Here the CDR3 reads CASSSGQGRGTDTQYF. DNA for the CDR3: TGTGCCAGCAGTTCCGGCCAAGGGCGGGGCACAGATACGCAGTATTTT.

The rearrangement links TRBV7-9 to TRBJ1-6; no firm D call. The CDR3 has 17 residues. V was cut by 6 bases and J by 8 bases, with 23 bases left in between. The V gene's germline CDR1 is SEHNR and CDR2 FQNEAQ (reference sequence). CDR3 in amino acids: CASSSLWKASTDSPLHF. The CDR3 DNA reads TGTGCCAGCAGTTCCCTTTGGAAGGCTTCTACGGATTCACCCCTCCACTTT. Variable domain in full (rest from reference TRBV7-9 and TRBJ1-6): DTGVSQNPRHKITKRGQNVTFRCDPISEHNRLYWYRQTLGQGPEFLTYFQNEAQLEKSRLLSDRFSAERPKGSFSTLEIQRTEQGDSAMYLCASSSLWKASTDSPLHFGNGTRLTVT.

The chain has TRBV11-2 and TRBJ1-1, with 8 bases lining up with TRBD1. V lost 5 bases, J lost 3 bases, and 2 bases stayed unmatched. Germline-derived CDR1 and CDR2 are SGHAT and FQNNGV. The CDR3 is 13 residues long. CDR3 sequence reads: CASSPDRDTEAFF. CDR3 bases: TGTGCCAGCAGCCCGGACAGGGACACTGAAGCTTTCTTT.

This clonotype was observed a few times. The J gene is TRBJ1-5, the V gene TRBV12-1; the table's D call of TRBD1 was not tested on the DNA. TRBV12-1 is described as a pseudogene. The CDR3 runs 15 residues. As DNA, the CDR3 is TGTGCCAGCAGCTTTCCGGGATGGTCTTTTCGGCCCCAGCATTTT. This encodes CASSFPGWSFRPQHF.

The rearrangement joins TRBV6-5 to TRBJ1-6; no definite D call. The germline V gene has CDR1 MNHEY and CDR2 SVGAGI. Trimming cost V 2 bases and J 8 bases, with 4 bases left between them. This CDR3 region has 12 residues. In nucleotides, the CDR3 is TGTGCCAGCAGTTACACGGATTCACCCCTCCACTTT. Encoded protein: CASSYTDSPLHF.

The chain carries TRBV20-1 and TRBJ2-7, with unresolved D. From germline, CDR1 is DFQATT and CDR2 SNEGSKA (reference sequence). The CDR3 has 14 residues. Between the trimmed V and J ends, which lost 1 base and 2 bases, there was a span of 12 bases. In DNA, the CDR3 is TGCAGTGCTAGAGTGACTTCCCGTACCTACGAGCAGTACTTC. Amino acid sequence: CSARVTSRTYEQYF.

This chain joins TRBV12-5 and TRBJ1-1, with D perhaps matching TRBD1 (6 bases). This CDR3 has 15 residues. V dropped 6 bases and J dropped 0 bases, with 14 bases sitting between them. The germline V gene has CDR1 LGHNT and CDR2 FRNRAP. The CDR3 region is CASGPDREMNTEAFF. The CDR3 DNA sequence: TGTGCTAGTGGACCGGACAGAGAGATGAACACTGAAGCTTTCTTT.